Described below is a single T cell receptor beta chain sequence and its context. These data come from a study of shared clonotypes between healthy human individuals. Study-level background: Aged between 18 and 49, the donors were a couple of women and three men.

Germline values: CDR1 MGHRA, CDR2 YSYEKL. V was pared by 3 bases and J by 1 base, with 3 bases of the junction left unmatched. The CDR3 contains 15 residues. The replicate PCRs on unsorted PBMC were given about 300 ng DNA, which is 25,000 to 30,000 T cell genomes. Per the study methods: ImmunoSEQ gave junction-only sequences without quality scores, so filtering differed. Generated by immunoSEQ multiplex PCR, the TCRdb table keeps only in-frame clones and is missing some. That table supplies the V and J calls and clone size; D and trimming were determined from the DNA. The data show 450,000 to 550,000 clones, about four fifths seen once. Healthy adults negative for HIV, lacking recent acute infections or vaccinations, served as donors.

The TCR comes from a woman aged 40 to 50 in good health. Some clones in this sample may be carry-over from other donors' samples. Input material: PBMCs. The V and J genes are TRBV4-1 and TRBJ2-4; 7 bases are a match to TRBD1. The CDR3 DNA reads TGCGCCAGCAGCCAGGTGGGACAGGCCAAAAACATTCAGTACTTC. It encodes CASSQVGQAKNIQYF.